This TCR beta chain emerged from a study of cytomegalovirus exposure and HLA in healthy donors. The CDR3 runs to 15 residues. With 0 bases removed from V and 0 bases from J, the gap between germline ends came to 8 bases. Germline CDR1 and CDR2: LGHNA and YSLEER. This clone has a handful of counts. The study ran its PCR with 60 Vbeta and 13 Jbeta primers. Method: immunoSEQ multiplex PCR; TCRdb's copy keeps in-frame clones and lacks some. The table has about 180,000 clones, over 70% seen once. V is TRBV4-3 and J is TRBJ2-5; D is undetermined. Specimen: PBMCs. The TCR originated in a middle-aged man in good health and CMV-seronegative. The DNA of the CDR3 is TGCGCCAGCAGCCAAGATCATGGCAACCAAGAGACCCAGTACTTC. This translates into CASSQDHGNQETQYF.